These T cell receptor beta chains were read from a single sample in a study of human T cells and chemical hapten exposure. TCRdb reprocessed the RACE reads with MiXCR, giving one entry per CDR3 protein. There are roughly 140,000 distinct CDR3 sequences in the sample; about 12% occur only once, and 1.2% to 1.5% lies in the top ten. Here the sequenced sample was whole blood, taken in connection with sensitization to the hapten diphenylcyclopropenone (DPC). These receptors were obtained from a woman aged 50 to 60 with alopecia areata. Some clones in this sample may be carry-over from other donors' samples. Both conserved end residues are part of each CDR3. Each record gives: V gene, J gene, clone size, D gene, CDR3 DNA, CDR3 protein. D genes are given only for firm matches. Not every row has a clone size; where given, it reads once, few, many or a size class.

>TRBV19|TRBJ2-3|many|TRBD2
TGTGCCAGTAGTATCGGACTAGCGGGAGATACGGATACGCAGTATTTT
CASSIGLAGDTDTQYF
>TRBV29-1|TRBJ2-7|many|TRBD1
TGCAGCGTTGAGGGACAGGGGTACGAGCAGTACTTC
CSVEGQGYEQYF
>TRBV29-1|TRBJ1-1|few|.
TGCAGCGTTGATACCAGTTTGAACACTGAAGCTTTCTTT
CSVDTSLNTEAFF
>TRBV27|TRBJ2-3|.|.
TGTGCCAGCAGTTTAGCGGTAGGGGATACGCAGTATTTT
CASSLAVGDTQYF
>TRBV11-2|TRBJ2-1|.|.
TGTGCCAGCAGCGGGGACTCCAATGAGCAGTTCTTC
CASSGDSNEQFF
>TRBV29-1|TRBJ2-1|.|.
TGCAGCGTTGAACTAGGGTACAATGAGCAGTTCTTC
CSVELGYNEQFF
>TRBV6-2/TRBV6-3|TRBJ1-5|.|TRBD1
TGTGCCAGCAACTCAGGACAGGGGGCCGGCAATCAGCCCCAGCATTTT
CASNSGQGAGNQPQHF
>TRBV21-1|TRBJ1-5|.|.
TGTGCCAGCATATTCACAGTGCCCCAGCATTTT
CASIFTVPQHF
>TRBV6-5|TRBJ1-5|.|TRBD1
TGTGCCAGCAGATCAGGGGGCATAGGCAATCAGCCCCAGCATTTT
CASRSGGIGNQPQHF
>TRBV11-2|TRBJ2-7|few|.
TGTGCCACCACCAGAGATTTTGCCTACGAGCAGTACTTC
CATTRDFAYEQYF
>TRBV6-5|TRBJ2-7|few|.
TGTGCCAGCAGTTCTGCGGGACCTGGATCGGAGCAGTACTTC
CASSSAGPGSEQYF